This T cell receptor beta chain was captured by sequencing in a study of identifying expanded T cells in peripheral blood. Study results and caveats: Clone count variance between approximately 2-week samples rose with total template count.

Produced via immunoSEQ multiplex PCR; TCRdb's table is partial and in-frame only. The sample consists of approximately 100,000 clones, about 83% of them appearing once. With 6 bases clipped from V and 18 bases from J, the junction kept 8 bases outside the gene matches. The length of the CDR3 is 11 residues. CDR1 is DFQATT and CDR2 is SNEGSKA in the germline V gene (reference sequence). This clone was seen a handful of times. Antigen: not known. The rearrangement joins TRBV20-1 to TRBJ1-6, with 10 bases fitting TRBD1. This sequence originates from a person aged 18 to 75 in good health. The sequenced sample was blood. The chain's CDR3 is CSAERQGAPHF. DNA of the CDR3: TGCAGTGCGGAACGACAGGGGGCCCCCCACTTT.